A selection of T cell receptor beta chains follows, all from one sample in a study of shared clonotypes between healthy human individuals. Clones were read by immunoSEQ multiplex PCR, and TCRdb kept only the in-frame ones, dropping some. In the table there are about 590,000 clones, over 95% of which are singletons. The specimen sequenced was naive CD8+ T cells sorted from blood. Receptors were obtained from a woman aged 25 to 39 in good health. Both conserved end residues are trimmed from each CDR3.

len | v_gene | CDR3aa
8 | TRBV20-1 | SAAELIGY
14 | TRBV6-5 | ASSYEPAANNYGYT
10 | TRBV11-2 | ASSLGGATQY
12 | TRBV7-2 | ASSPRGLKNIQY
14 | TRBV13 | ASSLALAGEGNEQY
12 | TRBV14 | ASRLSGVGIEQF
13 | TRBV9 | ASSVGRTNTGELF
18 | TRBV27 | ASSFEVGGSVGIRTYGYT
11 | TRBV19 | ASSIWGTGELF
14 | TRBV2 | ASSEGLAGVQETQY
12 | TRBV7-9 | ASRSGTSAYEQY
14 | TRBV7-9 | ASSFGIPLSLGELF
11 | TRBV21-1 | ASSPGQFYEQY
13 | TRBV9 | ASSVVVPSNTEAF
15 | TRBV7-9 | ASSLRTVKDIAETQY
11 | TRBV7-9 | ASSLGETYEQY
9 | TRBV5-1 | ASTLGDGYT
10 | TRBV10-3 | AIRGDNQPQH
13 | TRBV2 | ASSEFQGHGYEQY
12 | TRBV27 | ASMRRESYNEQF
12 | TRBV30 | AWIVTARSTEAF
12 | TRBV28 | ASSTPGTAYEQY
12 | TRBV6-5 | ASSYSAESNIQY
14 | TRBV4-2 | ASSQDSLAGAGELF
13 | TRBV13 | ASSSGTSGTDTQY
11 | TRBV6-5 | ASSPSALGKLF
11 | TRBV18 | ASSPNGDYGYT
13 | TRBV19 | ASRADGSSTDTQY